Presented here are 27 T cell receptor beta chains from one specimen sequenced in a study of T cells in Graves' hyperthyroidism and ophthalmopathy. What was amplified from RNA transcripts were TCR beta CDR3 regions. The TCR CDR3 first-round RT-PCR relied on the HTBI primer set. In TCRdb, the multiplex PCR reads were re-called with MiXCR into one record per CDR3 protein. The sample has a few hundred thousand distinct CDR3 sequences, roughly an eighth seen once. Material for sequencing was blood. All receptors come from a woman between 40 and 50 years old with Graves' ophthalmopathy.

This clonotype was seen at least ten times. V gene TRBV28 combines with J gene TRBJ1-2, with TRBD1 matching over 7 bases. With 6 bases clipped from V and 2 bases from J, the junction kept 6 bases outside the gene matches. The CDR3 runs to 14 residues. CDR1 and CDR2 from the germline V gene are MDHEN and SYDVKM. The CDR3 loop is CASRQTGRNYGYTF. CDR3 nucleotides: TGTGCCAGCAGACAGACAGGGCGCAACTATGGCTACACCTTC.

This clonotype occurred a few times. The CDR3 DNA sequence: TGTGCCAGCAGCCCCCCAAGGGGGTTCGACACTGAAGCTTTCTTT. Its translation is CASSPPRGFDTEAFF. The chain recombines TRBV5-4 with TRBJ1-1, with D perhaps TRBD1 (6 bases). Germline V gene lookup returns CDR1 SGHNT and CDR2 YYREEE (reference sequence). V was clipped by 4 bases and J by 3 bases, with 16 bases between them. This CDR3 has 15 amino acids.

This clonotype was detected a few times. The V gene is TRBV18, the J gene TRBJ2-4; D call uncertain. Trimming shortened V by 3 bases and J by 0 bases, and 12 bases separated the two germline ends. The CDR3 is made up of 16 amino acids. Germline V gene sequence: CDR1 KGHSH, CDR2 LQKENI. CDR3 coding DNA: TGTGCCAGCTCACCTCCTCGAGCCCTAGCCAAAAACATTCAGTACTTC. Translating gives CASSPPRALAKNIQYF.

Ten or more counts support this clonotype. This CDR3 is CASSPQGDAEAFF. The CDR3 region has the DNA TGTGCCAGCAGTCCACAGGGAGATGCTGAAGCTTTCTTT. This chain joins TRBV6-1 and TRBJ1-1; the D gene is possibly TRBD1 (6 bases). CDR1 and CDR2 from the germline V gene are MNHNS and SASEGT. The ends were cut back, 5 bases at V and 6 bases at J, with 13 bases in the middle. There are 13 residues in the CDR3.

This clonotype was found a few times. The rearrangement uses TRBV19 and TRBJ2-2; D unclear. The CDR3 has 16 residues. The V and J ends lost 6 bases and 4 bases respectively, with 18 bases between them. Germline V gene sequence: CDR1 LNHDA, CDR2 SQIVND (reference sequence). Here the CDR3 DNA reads TGTGCCAGTAGAACCGACAAGGGTTATGGCACCGGGGAGCTGTTTTTT. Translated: CASRTDKGYGTGELFF.

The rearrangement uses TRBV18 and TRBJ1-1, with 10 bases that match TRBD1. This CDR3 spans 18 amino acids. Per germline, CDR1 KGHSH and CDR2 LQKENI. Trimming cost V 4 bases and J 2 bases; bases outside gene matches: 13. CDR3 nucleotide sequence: TGTGCCAGCTCACTCCTCGGGACAGGGGATATAGGAAACACTGAAGCTTTCTTT. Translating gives CASSLLGTGDIGNTEAFF.

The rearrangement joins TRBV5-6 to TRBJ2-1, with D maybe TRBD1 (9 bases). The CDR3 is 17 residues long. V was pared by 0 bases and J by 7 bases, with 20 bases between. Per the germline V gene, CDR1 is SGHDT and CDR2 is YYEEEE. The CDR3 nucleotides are TGTGCCAGCAGCTTGGCCGGGGGGGACAGGGCTGAAAATGAGCAGTTCTTC. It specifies CASSLAGGDRAENEQFF.

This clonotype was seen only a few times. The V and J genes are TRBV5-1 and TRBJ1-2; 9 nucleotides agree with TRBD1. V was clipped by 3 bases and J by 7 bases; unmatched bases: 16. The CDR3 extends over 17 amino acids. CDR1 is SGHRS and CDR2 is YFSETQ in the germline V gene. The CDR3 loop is CASSSTTTRTGVRGYTF. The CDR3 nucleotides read TGCGCCAGCAGCTCGACTACTACAAGGACAGGGGTCCGTGGCTACACCTTC.

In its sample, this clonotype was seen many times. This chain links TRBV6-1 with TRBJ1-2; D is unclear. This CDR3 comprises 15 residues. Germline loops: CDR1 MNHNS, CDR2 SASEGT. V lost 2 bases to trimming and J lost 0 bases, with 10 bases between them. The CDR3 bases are TGTGCCAGCAGTGAAATGAGCGAAACTAACTATGGCTACACCTTC. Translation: CASSEMSETNYGYTF.

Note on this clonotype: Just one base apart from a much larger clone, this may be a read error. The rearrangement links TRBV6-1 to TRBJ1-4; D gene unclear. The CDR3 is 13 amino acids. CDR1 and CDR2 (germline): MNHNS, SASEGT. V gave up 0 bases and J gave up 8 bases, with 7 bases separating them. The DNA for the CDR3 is TGTGCCAGCAGTGAAGCGGGCCCAGAAAAACTGTTTTTT. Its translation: CASSEAGPEKLFF.

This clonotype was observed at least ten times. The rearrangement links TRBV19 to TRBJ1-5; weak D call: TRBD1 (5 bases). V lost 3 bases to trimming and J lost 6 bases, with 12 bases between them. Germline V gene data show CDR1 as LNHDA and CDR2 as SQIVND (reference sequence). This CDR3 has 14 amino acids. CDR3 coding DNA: TGTGCCAGTAGTATCCAGCGGGGGGGTCAGCCCCAGCATTTT. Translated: CASSIQRGGQPQHF. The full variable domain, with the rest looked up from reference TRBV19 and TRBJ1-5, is DGGITQSPKYLFRKEGQNVTLSCEQNLNHDAMYWYRQDPGQGLRLIYYSQIVNDFQKGDIAEGYSVSREKKESFPLTVTSAQKNPTAFYLCASSIQRGGQPQHFGDGTRLSIL.

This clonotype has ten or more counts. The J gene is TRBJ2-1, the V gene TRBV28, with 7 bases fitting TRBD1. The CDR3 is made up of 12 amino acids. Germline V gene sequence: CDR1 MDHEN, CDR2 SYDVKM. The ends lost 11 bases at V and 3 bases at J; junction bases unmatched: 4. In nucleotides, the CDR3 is TGTGCCTCCCAGGGGGTCTACAATGAGCAGTTCTTC. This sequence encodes CASQGVYNEQFF.

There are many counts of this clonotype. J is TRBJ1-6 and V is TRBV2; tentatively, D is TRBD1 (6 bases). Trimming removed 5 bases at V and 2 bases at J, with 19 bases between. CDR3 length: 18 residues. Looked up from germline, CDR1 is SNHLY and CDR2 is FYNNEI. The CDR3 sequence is CASSSTGLRITYNSPLHF. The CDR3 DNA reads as TGTGCCAGCAGTTCCACAGGGTTGAGGATCACCTATAATTCACCCCTCCACTTT.

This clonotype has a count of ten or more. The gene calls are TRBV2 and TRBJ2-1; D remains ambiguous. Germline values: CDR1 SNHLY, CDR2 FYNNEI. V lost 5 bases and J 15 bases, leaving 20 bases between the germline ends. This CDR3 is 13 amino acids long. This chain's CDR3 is CASSPESRATGFF. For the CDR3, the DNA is TGTGCCAGCAGTCCAGAGAGTAGGGCTACGGGGTTCTTC.

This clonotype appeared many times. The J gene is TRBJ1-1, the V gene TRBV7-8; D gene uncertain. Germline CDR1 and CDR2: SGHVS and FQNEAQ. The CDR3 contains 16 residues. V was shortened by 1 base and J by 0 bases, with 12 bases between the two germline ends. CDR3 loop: CASSLVAGFLNTEAFF. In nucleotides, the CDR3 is TGTGCCAGCAGCTTAGTAGCTGGGTTTCTGAACACTGAAGCTTTCTTT.

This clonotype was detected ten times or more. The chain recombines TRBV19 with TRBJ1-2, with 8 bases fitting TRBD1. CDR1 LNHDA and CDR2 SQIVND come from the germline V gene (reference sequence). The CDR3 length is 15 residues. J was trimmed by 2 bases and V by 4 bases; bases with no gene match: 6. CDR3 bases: TGTGCCAGTAGTACCTACCGACAGGGGAACTATGGCTACACCTTC. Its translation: CASSTYRQGNYGYTF. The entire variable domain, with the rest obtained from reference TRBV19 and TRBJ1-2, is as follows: DGGITQSPKYLFRKEGQNVTLSCEQNLNHDAMYWYRQDPGQGLRLIYYSQIVNDFQKGDIAEGYSVSREKKESFPLTVTSAQKNPTAFYLCASSTYRQGNYGYTFGSGTRLTVV.

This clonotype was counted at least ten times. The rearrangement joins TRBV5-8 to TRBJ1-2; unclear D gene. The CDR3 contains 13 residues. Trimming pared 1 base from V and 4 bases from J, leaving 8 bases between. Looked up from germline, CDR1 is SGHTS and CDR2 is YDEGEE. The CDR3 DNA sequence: TGTGCCAGCAGCTTGACCCAAACCTATGGCTACACCTTC. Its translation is CASSLTQTYGYTF.

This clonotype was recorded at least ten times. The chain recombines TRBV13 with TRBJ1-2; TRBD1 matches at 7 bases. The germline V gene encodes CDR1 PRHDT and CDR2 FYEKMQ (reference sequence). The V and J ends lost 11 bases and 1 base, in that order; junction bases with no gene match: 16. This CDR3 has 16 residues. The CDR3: CASRDQGQRNNYGYTF. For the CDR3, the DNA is TGTGCCTCGAGGGATCAGGGACAGAGAAATAACTATGGCTACACCTTC.

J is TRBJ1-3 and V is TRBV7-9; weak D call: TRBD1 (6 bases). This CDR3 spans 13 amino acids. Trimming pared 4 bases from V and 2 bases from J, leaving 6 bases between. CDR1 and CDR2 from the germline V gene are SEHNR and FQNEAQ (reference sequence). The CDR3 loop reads CASSSGAGNTIYF. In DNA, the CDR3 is TGTGCCAGCAGCTCAGGGGCTGGAAACACCATATATTTT. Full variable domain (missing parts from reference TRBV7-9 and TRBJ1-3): DTGVSQNPRHKITKRGQNVTFRCDPISEHNRLYWYRQTLGQGPEFLTYFQNEAQLEKSRLLSDRFSAERPKGSFSTLEIQRTEQGDSAMYLCASSSGAGNTIYFGEGSWLTVV.

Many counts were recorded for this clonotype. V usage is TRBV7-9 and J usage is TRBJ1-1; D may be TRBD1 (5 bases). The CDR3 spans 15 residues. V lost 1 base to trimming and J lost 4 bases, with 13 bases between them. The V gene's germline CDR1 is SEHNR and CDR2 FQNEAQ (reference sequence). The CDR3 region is CASSLGLAGLTEAFF. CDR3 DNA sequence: TGTGCCAGCAGCTTAGGACTCGCAGGGCTCACTGAAGCTTTCTTT.

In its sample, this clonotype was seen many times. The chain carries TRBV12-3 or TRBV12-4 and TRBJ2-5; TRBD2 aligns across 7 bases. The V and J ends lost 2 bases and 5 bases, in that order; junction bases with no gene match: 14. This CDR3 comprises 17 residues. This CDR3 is CASSLPPLTTSVETQYF. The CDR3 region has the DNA TGTGCCAGCAGTTTACCGCCATTGACCACTAGCGTGGAGACCCAGTACTTC.

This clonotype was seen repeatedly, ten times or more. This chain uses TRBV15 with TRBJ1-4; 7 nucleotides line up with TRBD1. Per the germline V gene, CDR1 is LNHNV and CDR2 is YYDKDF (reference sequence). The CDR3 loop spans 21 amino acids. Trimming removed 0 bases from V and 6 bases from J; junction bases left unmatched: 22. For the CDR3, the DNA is TGTGCCACCAGCAGAGAGATTGGCATAGGATGGACCGGGACAGCGGATGAAAAACTGTTTTTT. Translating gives CATSREIGIGWTGTADEKLFF.

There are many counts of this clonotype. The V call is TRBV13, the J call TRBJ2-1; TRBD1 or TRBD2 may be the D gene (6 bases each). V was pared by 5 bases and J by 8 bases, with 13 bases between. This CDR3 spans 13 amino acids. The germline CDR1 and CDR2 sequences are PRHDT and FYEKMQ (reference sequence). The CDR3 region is CASSVGGLDEQFF. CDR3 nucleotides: TGTGCCAGCAGCGTGGGGGGCCTGGATGAGCAGTTCTTC. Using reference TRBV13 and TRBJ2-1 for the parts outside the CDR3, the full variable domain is AAGVIQSPRHLIKEKRETATLKCYPIPRHDTVYWYQQGPGQDPQFLISFYEKMQSDKGSIPDRFSAQQFSDYHSELNMSSLELGDSALYFCASSVGGLDEQFFGPGTRLTVL.

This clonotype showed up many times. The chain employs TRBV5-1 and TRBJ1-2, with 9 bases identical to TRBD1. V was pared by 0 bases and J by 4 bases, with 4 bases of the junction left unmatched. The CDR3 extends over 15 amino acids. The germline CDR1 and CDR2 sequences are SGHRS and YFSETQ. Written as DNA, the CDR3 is TGCGCCAGCAGCTTGGGGGGACAGGGAGCCTATGGCTACACCTTC. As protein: CASSLGGQGAYGYTF.

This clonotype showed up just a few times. The CDR3 is CASSDPGLAGDTQYF. CDR3 DNA sequence: TGTGCCAGCAGTGACCCCGGACTGGCCGGGGATACGCAGTATTTT. The gene calls are TRBV28 and TRBJ2-3; possibly TRBD2 for D (5 bases). Trimming shortened V by 5 bases and J by 6 bases, and 18 bases separated the two germline ends. The germline gives CDR1 MDHEN, CDR2 SYDVKM. This CDR3 has 15 amino acids.

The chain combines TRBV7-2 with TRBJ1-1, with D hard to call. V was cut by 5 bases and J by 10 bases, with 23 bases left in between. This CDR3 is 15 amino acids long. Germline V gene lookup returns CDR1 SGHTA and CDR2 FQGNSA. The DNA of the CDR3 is TGTGCCAGCAGCCCCTGGAGAACTACATACCCTCGAGCTTTCTTT. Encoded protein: CASSPWRTTYPRAFF.

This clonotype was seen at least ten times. The DNA for the CDR3 is TGCAGTGCTAGAGGATGGATAGAGACGGCGTCCTACGAGCAGTACTTC. Translation: CSARGWIETASYEQYF. The chain carries TRBV20-1 and TRBJ2-7; D uncertain. Trimming cost V 1 base and J 1 base, with 17 bases left between them. CDR1 is DFQATT and CDR2 is SNEGSKA in the germline V gene (reference sequence). This CDR3 has 16 residues.